This T cell receptor beta chain was obtained from a study of blood T cell repertoires in COVID-19. Study context: Spain, Italy and the United States supplied samples that represented acute and convalescent COVID-19. In each case, the material was cDNA or gDNA derived from T cells, B-cell-depleted T cells, or PBMCs.

In the study's own analysis: Estimation of nucleated cell counts was performed using reference gene primer amplification. Some clones are missing from TCRdb's copy, which holds only in-frame ones; the method was immunoSEQ multiplex PCR. The V and J calls and the clone size are those of that table, but D and trimming were determined from the DNA. This table holds around 84,000 clones, roughly 78% found once. V was clipped by 2 bases and J by 5 bases, with 16 bases between them. Germline V gene lookup returns CDR1 SGHNT and CDR2 YYREEE (reference sequence). The CDR3 sequence is 15 residues long. This receptor was identified in a man between 60 and 75 years old with COVID-19, enrolled during active disease. The rearrangement uses TRBV5-4 and TRBJ2-5; D is undetermined. Sequencing was carried out using peripheral blood. Here the CDR3 reads CASSFTQSLSETQYF. The CDR3 DNA reads TGTGCCAGCAGCTTCACCCAGTCATTGTCGGAGACCCAGTACTTC.